One TCR beta chain is described in this entry. Antigen specificity is unknown. Genomic DNA, serving as template, underwent TCR beta VDJ and CDR3 profiling. In TCRdb, the reads were re-called with MiXCR into one record per CDR3 protein. The table lists 400,000 to 600,000 distinct CDR3 sequences, less than 35% of them singletons. CD8+CD57+ cell expansion, shown by flow cytometry, had occurred in the patients selected for sequencing. Among the patients, all had severe acquired aplastic anemia. By the time of blood sampling, patients had still received no therapy. This CDR3 region has 16 residues. Germline CDR1 reads MGHDK; CDR2 reads SYGVNS. V lost 6 bases and J 2 bases, leaving 20 bases between the germline ends. The data were taken from a study of CD8+CD57+ T cells in acquired aplastic anemia. About the research overall: DNA per sorted CD4+ or CD8+ sample ranged about 0.2 to 27.4 ug, averaging around 3 ug.

Findings and caveats of the study: The study identified under 30 CD8+ CDR3 sequences shared by patients and controls.

Source material: sorted CD4+, CD8+, or CD8+CD57+ T cells (not recorded which) from PBMCs. This TCR came from a human donor with aplastic anemia. The chain combines TRBV25-1 with TRBJ2-7; D might be TRBD1 or TRBD2, each matching 7 bases. CDR3 nucleotide sequence: TGTGCCAGCAGCTTGGGGGGGACAGTCTTAACCTACGAGCAGTACTTC. It yields the protein CASSLGGTVLTYEQYF.